One and the same sample provided the 19 T cell receptor beta chains below, sequenced in a study of blood T cell repertoires in COVID-19. Measured with immunoSEQ multiplex PCR; TCRdb has only the in-frame clones, and not every one. The table has fewer than 300,000 clones, approximately 92% seen once. The specimen sequenced was PBMCs or T cells enriched from blood (not recorded which). Receptor source: a woman under 40 who had recovered from COVID-19.

This sequence joins TRBV7-9 and TRBJ1-5; possibly TRBD1 for D (6 bases). Germline V lookup: CDR1 SEHNR, CDR2 FQNEAQ (reference sequence). Between the trimmed V and J ends, which lost 1 base and 2 bases, there was a span of 15 bases. The CDR3 has 17 amino acids. This CDR3 reads CASSLGAGDAGNQPQHF. The CDR3 nucleotides are TGTGCCAGCAGCTTAGGGGCAGGGGACGCCGGCAATCAGCCCCAGCATTTT.

The CDR3 nucleotides are TGTGCCTCACTCTACCAGCGGGAGGGGAATGAGCAGTTCTTC. This codes for CASLYQREGNEQFF. The chain uses TRBV9 and TRBJ2-1; 10 bases map to TRBD2. This CDR3 has 14 amino acids. Germline assignment: CDR1 SGDLS and CDR2 YYNGEE. Trimming removed 10 bases from V and 7 bases from J; junction bases left unmatched: 11.

V gene TRBV11-1 combines with J gene TRBJ2-7, with 7 bases identical to TRBD2. The V gene's germline CDR1 is SGHAT and CDR2 FQDESV (reference sequence). The CDR3 is made up of 15 amino acids. Unmatched junction bases numbered 10, after V lost 3 bases and J lost 5 bases. The CDR3 region has the DNA TGTGCCAGCAGCTTCCGAGCGGGACTCCCCCACGAGCAGTACTTC. Residues: CASSFRAGLPHEQYF.

The chain uses TRBV4-1 and TRBJ2-3; D is possibly TRBD2 (5 bases). V was clipped by 4 bases and J by 4 bases, with 24 bases between them. The CDR3 has 18 amino acids. The germline CDR1 and CDR2 sequences are MGHRA and YSYEKL. The CDR3 spells CASSLWSGLTTSPDTQYF. DNA for the CDR3: TGCGCCAGCAGCCTTTGGAGCGGTCTAACGACCTCCCCAGATACGCAGTATTTT.

V and J are TRBV10-3 and TRBJ1-2; no clear D gene. The CDR3 sequence is 13 residues long. Germline loops: CDR1 ENHRY, CDR2 SYGVKD. Between the trimmed V and J ends, which lost 6 bases and 7 bases, there was a span of 15 bases. The CDR3 here is CAIRGGQLVGYTF. The DNA of the CDR3 is TGTGCCATCAGGGGAGGGCAGTTGGTTGGCTACACCTTC.

This chain connects TRBV19 to TRBJ1-6; TRBD1 matches at 8 bases. CDR3 length: 14 residues. Germline CDR1 LNHDA, CDR2 SQIVND (reference sequence). V lost 3 bases, J lost 10 bases, and 5 bases stayed unmatched. The CDR3, as DNA: TGTGCCAGTAGTATCCCAGGGGGCGACTCACCCCTCCACTTT. Its protein is CASSIPGGDSPLHF.

In this sample, this clone turned up a few times. The rearrangement joins TRBV19 to TRBJ1-2, with TRBD1 matching 10 bases. This CDR3 region has 15 residues. Germline V gene sequence: CDR1 LNHDA, CDR2 SQIVND (reference sequence). J gave up 3 bases and V 7 bases, and 8 bases lay outside the gene matches. CDR3 nucleotides: TGTGCCAGTATCCGACCGGGACAGGGGTACTATGGCTACACCTTC. Its protein product is CASIRPGQGYYGYTF.

The chain uses TRBV28 and TRBJ2-7, with 8 bases that match TRBD2. The J segment lost 7 bases and the V segment lost 11 bases, leaving 10 bases of the junction unmatched. The CDR3 is 12 amino acids. Germline loops: CDR1 MDHEN, CDR2 SYDVKM. In nucleotides, the CDR3 is TGTGCCTCCGGGGGGGGCTTAAGGGAGCAGTACTTC. Protein product: CASGGGLREQYF.

The J gene is TRBJ2-2, the V gene TRBV11-2; D is possibly TRBD2 (6 bases). From germline, CDR1 is SGHAT and CDR2 FQNNGV. Trimming took 0 bases from V and 6 from J, leaving 17 bases between them. The CDR3 consists of 17 residues. CDR3 coding DNA: TGTGCCAGCAGCTTAGATCGCGGGCCGGGACTCGCCGGGGAGCTGTTTTTT. Translation: CASSLDRGPGLAGELFF.

This clone was recorded a few times. The chain recombines TRBV6-4 with TRBJ1-5; D gene uncertain. Germline V gives CDR1 MRHNA, CDR2 SNTAGT. The ends were cut back, 7 bases at V and 5 bases at J, with 15 bases in the middle. The length of the CDR3 is 14 residues. CDR3 amino acids: CASTITDADQPQHF. The CDR3 DNA sequence: TGTGCCAGCACCATAACCGACGCGGATCAGCCCCAGCATTTT.

The chain couples TRBV6-2 or TRBV6-3 to TRBJ2-7; TRBD1 matches at 9 bases. V trimming: 6 bases; J trimming: 0 bases; junction bases outside the gene matches: 9. CDR1 is MNHEY, CDR2 SVGEGT, per germline. CDR3 length equals 16 residues. DNA of the CDR3: TGTGCCAGCAGCAACTACAGGGGGCAGAGCTCCTACGAGCAGTACTTC. This gives the protein CASSNYRGQSSYEQYF.

This rearrangement joins TRBV5-6 to TRBJ2-1; TRBD2 matches 8 bases. The germline CDR1 and CDR2 sequences are SGHDT and YYEEEE. Losses at the gene ends were 4 bases for V and 4 bases for J; bases not matched to a gene: 10. The CDR3 runs 16 residues. The CDR3 DNA is TGTGCCAGCAGCCCCCGCGATAGCGGGGAATACAATGAGCAGTTCTTC. It yields the protein CASSPRDSGEYNEQFF.

This chain connects TRBV21-1 to TRBJ2-3; TRBD2, as called in the table, went unchecked against the DNA. TRBV21-1 is noted as a pseudogene. This CDR3 contains 16 residues. CDR3 sequence reads: CASSRDRASRTDTQYF. In DNA, the CDR3 is TGTGCCAGCAGCAGAGATCGAGCGTCACGCACAGATACGCAGTATTTT.

V is TRBV4-3 and J is TRBJ1-6; the D gene is possibly TRBD1 (5 bases). Germline lookup yields CDR1 LGHNA and CDR2 YSLEER. The CDR3 loop spans 15 amino acids. The germline V and J ends were trimmed by 0 bases and 7 bases, with 10 bases remaining between them. The CDR3: CASSQESGGNSPLHF. The CDR3 nucleotides read TGCGCCAGCAGCCAAGAGAGCGGGGGGAATTCACCCCTCCACTTT.

The chain links TRBV5-4 to TRBJ2-1; D ambiguous. Germline CDR1 reads SGHNT; CDR2 reads YYREEE (reference sequence). The CDR3 sequence is 13 residues long. Trimming left V 0 bases short and J 5 bases short, with 6 bases between. The CDR3 DNA is TGTGCCAGCAGCTTGGGCTATAACAATGAGCAGTTCTTC. Protein product: CASSLGYNNEQFF.

This clone was picked up a small number of times. The chain carries TRBV6-2 or TRBV6-3 and TRBJ2-1; 12 bases agree with TRBD1. Germline assignment: CDR1 MNHEY and CDR2 SVGEGT. This CDR3 has 16 residues. V was pared by 4 bases and J by 8 bases, with 9 bases of the junction left unmatched. In DNA, the CDR3 is TGTGCCAGCAGTTCCGTTCCGGGACAGGGGGCTGATGAGCAGTTCTTC. Amino acids: CASSSVPGQGADEQFF.

The J gene is TRBJ1-5, the V gene TRBV6-2 or TRBV6-3; the match to TRBD1 covers 7 bases. The CDR3 is made up of 15 amino acids. Trimming took 2 bases from V and 9 from J; bases not matched to a gene: 10. Germline-derived CDR1 and CDR2 are MNHEY and SVGEGT. The CDR3 is CASSYPGQVNGPQHF. For the CDR3, the DNA is TGTGCCAGCAGTTACCCAGGACAGGTAAATGGGCCCCAGCATTTT.

The chain employs TRBV18 and TRBJ2-3; 11 bases agree with TRBD1. Germline values: CDR1 KGHSH, CDR2 LQKENI. The CDR3 consists of 18 residues. V lost 3 bases and J lost 1; bases outside the gene matches: 9. The CDR3 is CASSPTQDRGHGTDTQYF. The CDR3 DNA is TGTGCCAGCTCACCGACGCAGGACAGGGGGCACGGCACAGATACGCAGTATTTT.

The chain links TRBV28 to TRBJ2-1, with 11 positions matching TRBD2. CDR1 and CDR2 (germline): MDHEN, SYDVKM. The CDR3 contains 17 residues. The V and J ends lost 2 bases and 8 bases, in that order; junction bases with no gene match: 11. The CDR3: CASSLRTSGLGGDEQFF. CDR3 nucleotide sequence: TGTGCCAGCAGTTTACGGACTAGCGGGTTGGGTGGCGATGAGCAGTTCTTC.